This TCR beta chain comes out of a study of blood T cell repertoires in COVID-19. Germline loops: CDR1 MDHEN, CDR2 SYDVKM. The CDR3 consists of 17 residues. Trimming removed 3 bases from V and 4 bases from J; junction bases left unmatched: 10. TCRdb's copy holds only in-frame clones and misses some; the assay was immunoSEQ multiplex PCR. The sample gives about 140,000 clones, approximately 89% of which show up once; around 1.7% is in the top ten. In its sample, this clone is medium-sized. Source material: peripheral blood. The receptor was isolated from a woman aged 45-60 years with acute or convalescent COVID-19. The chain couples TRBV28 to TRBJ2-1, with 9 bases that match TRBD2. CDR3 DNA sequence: TGTGCCAGCAGTTTTCCCAGCGGGGGGCCCACATACAATGAGCAGTTCTTC. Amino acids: CASSFPSGGPTYNEQFF.